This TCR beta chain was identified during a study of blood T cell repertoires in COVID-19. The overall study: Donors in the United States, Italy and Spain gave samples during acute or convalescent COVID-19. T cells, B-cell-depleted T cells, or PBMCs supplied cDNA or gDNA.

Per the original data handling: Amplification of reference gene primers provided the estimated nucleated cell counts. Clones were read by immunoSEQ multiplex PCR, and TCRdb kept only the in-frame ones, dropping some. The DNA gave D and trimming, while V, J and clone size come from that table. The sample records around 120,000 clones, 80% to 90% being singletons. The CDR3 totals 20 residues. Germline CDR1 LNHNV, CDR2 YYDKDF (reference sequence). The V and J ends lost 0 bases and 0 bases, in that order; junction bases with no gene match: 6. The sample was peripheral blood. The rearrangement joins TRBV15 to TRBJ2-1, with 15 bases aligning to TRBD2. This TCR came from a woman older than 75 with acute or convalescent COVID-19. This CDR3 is CATSRDPGTSGGHSYNEQFF. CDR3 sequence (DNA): TGTGCCACCAGCAGAGATCCAGGGACTAGCGGGGGGCACTCCTACAATGAGCAGTTCTTC.